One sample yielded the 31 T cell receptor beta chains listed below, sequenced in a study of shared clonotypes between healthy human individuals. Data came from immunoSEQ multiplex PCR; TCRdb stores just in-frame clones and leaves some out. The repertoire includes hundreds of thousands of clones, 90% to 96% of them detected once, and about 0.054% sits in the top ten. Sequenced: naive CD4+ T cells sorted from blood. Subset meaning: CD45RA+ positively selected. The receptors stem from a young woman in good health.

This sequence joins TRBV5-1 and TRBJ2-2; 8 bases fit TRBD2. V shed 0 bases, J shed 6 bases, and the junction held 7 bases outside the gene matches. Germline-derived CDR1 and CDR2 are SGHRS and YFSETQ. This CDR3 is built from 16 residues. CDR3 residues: CASSLEGTSRAGELFF. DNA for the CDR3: TGCGCCAGCAGCTTGGAGGGGACTAGTAGGGCCGGGGAGCTGTTTTTT.

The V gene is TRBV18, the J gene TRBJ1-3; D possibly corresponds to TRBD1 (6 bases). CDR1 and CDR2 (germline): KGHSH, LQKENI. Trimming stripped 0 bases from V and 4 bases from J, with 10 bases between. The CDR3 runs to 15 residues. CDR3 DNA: TGTGCCAGCTCACCACCGGGGACACCAGGAAACACCATATATTTT. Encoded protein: CASSPPGTPGNTIYF.

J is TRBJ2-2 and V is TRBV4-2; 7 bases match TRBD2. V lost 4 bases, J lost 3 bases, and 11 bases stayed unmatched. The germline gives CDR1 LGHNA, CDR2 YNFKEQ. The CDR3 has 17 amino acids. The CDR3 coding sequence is TGTGCCAGCAGCCCCCTCTGGGCGGGAGAAGACACCGGGGAGCTGTTTTTT. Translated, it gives CASSPLWAGEDTGELFF.

Written as DNA, the CDR3 is TGCGCCAGCAGCTTGGGTCTAGCGGGAGAGGAGCAGTACTTC. Its protein is CASSLGLAGEEQYF. V gene TRBV5-1 combines with J gene TRBJ2-7, with 10 positions matching TRBD2. V was clipped by 0 bases and J by 7 bases; unmatched bases: 4. The CDR3 covers 14 residues. Germline values: CDR1 SGHRS, CDR2 YFSETQ.

The CDR3 loop is CASSLDSLSYEQYF. CDR3 bases: TGTGCCAGCAGCTTAGACAGCCTCTCCTACGAGCAGTACTTC. V and J are TRBV11-2 and TRBJ2-7; D remains ambiguous. This CDR3 has 14 residues. Trimming removed 0 bases at V and 0 bases at J, with 6 bases between. Per germline, CDR1 SGHAT and CDR2 FQNNGV.

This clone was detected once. CDR3 nucleotides: TGCGCCAGCAGCCTGAACGGGGGTTCGTCTGGAAACACCATATATTTT. It is translated as CASSLNGGSSGNTIYF. This chain joins TRBV5-1 and TRBJ1-3; D possibly corresponds to TRBD1 (5 bases). The germline V and J ends were trimmed by 4 bases and 1 base, with 15 bases remaining between them. Per the germline V gene, CDR1 is SGHRS and CDR2 is YFSETQ. The CDR3 runs to 16 residues.

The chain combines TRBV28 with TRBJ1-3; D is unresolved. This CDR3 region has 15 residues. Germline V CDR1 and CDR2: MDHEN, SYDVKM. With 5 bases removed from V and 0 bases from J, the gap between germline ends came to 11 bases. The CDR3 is CASSRTWASGNTIYF. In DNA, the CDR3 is TGTGCCAGCAGTCGGACTTGGGCCTCTGGAAACACCATATATTTT.

CDR3 loop: CASSAGLAGGGNEQFF. In DNA form, the CDR3 reads TGTGCCAGCAGCGCCGGACTAGCGGGAGGAGGGAATGAGCAGTTCTTC. The chain carries TRBV11-3 and TRBJ2-1; 14 nucleotides line up with TRBD2. CDR1 SGHNT and CDR2 YENEEA come from the germline V gene. The J segment lost 7 bases and the V segment lost 5 bases, leaving 7 bases of the junction unmatched. This CDR3 has 16 amino acids.

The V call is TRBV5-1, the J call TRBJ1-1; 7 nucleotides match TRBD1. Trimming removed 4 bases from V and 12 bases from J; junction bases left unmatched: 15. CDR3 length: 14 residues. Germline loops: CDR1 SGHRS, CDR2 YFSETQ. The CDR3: CASSNGGGGQSTFF. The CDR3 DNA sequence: TGCGCCAGCAGCAATGGAGGGGGCGGTCAGTCGACTTTCTTT.

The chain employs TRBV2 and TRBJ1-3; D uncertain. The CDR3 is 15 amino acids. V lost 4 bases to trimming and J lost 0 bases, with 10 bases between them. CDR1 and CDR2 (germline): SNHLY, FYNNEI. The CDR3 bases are TGTGCCAGCAGTGCCGGGGTCTACTCTGGAAACACCATATATTTT. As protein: CASSAGVYSGNTIYF.

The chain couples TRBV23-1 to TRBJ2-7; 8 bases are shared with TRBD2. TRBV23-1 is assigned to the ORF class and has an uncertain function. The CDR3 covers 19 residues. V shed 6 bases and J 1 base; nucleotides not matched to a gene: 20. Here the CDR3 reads CASRGGGGRRAKPSYEQYF. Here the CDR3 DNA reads TGCGCCAGCAGGGGGGGCGGGGGGCGTAGAGCCAAGCCATCCTACGAGCAGTACTTC.

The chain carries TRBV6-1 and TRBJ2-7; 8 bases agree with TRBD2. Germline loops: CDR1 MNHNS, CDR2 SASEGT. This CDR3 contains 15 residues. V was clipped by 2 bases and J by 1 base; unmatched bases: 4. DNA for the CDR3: TGTGCCAGCAGTGAAAGTAGCGGGGCTTCCTACGAGCAGTACTTC. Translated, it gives CASSESSGASYEQYF.

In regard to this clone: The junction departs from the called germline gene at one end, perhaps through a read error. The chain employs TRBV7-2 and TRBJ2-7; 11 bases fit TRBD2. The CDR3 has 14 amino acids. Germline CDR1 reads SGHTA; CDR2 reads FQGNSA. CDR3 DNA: TGTGCCAGCAGCGTAGCGGGGGGGGACTACGAGCAGTACTTC. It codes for CASSVAGGDYEQYF.

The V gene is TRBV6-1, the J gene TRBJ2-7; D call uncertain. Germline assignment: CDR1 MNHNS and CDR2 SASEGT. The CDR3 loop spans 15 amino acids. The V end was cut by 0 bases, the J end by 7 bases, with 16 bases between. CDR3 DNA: TGTGCCAGCAGTGAAGCGGGATCGCCAAAGGGAGAGCAGTACTTC. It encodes CASSEAGSPKGEQYF.

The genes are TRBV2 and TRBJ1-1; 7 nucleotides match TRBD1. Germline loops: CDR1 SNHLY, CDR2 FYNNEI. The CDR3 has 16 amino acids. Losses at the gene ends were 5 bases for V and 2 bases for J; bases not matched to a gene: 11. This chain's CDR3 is CASSRPGTARNTEAFF. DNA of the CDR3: TGTGCCAGCAGTCGGCCCGGGACAGCGAGAAACACTGAAGCTTTCTTT.

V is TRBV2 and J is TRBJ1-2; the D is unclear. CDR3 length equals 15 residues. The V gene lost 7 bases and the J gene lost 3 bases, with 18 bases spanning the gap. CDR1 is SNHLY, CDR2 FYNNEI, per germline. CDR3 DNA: TGTGCCAGCAAGACGGAGATCGGATCCGACTATGGCTACACCTTC. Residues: CASKTEIGSDYGYTF.

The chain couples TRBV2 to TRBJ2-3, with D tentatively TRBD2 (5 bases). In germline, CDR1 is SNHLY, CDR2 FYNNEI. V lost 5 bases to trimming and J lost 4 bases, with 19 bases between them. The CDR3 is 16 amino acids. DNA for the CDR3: TGTGCCAGCAGTACAATGGGCTGGGAGCTTTCAGATACGCAGTATTTT. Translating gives CASSTMGWELSDTQYF.

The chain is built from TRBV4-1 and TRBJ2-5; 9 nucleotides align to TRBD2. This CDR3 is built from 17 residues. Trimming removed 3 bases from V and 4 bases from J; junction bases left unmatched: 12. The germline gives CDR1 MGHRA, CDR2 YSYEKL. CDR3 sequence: CASSQGRREGPRETQYF. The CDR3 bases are TGCGCCAGCAGCCAGGGGAGGCGGGAGGGCCCTCGAGAGACCCAGTACTTC.

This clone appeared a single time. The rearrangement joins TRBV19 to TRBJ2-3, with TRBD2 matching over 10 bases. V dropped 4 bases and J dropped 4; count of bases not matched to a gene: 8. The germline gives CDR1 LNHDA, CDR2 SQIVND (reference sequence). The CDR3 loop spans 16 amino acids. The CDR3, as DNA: TGTGCCAGTAGTACACCGACTAGCGGGTATGCAGATACGCAGTATTTT. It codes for CASSTPTSGYADTQYF.

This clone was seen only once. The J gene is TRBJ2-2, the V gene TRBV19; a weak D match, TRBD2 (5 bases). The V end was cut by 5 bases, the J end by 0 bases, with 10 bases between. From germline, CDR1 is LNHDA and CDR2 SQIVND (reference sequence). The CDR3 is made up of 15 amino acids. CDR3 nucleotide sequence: TGTGCCAGTAGTGCCGGGGTAGCGAACACCGGGGAGCTGTTTTTT. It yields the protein CASSAGVANTGELFF.

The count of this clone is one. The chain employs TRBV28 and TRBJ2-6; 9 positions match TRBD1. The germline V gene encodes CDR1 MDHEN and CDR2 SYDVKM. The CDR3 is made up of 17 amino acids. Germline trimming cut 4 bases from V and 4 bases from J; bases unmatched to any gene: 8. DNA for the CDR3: TGTGCCAGCAGTTCCGGACAGGGGATAGGAGGGGCCAACGTCCTGACTTTC. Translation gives CASSSGQGIGGANVLTF.

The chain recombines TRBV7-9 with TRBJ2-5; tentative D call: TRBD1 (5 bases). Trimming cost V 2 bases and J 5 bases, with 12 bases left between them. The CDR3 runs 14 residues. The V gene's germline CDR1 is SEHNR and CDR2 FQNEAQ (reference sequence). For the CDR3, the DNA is TGTGCCAGCAGCTTAACTTTCTCAGGGGAGACCCAGTACTTC. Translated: CASSLTFSGETQYF.

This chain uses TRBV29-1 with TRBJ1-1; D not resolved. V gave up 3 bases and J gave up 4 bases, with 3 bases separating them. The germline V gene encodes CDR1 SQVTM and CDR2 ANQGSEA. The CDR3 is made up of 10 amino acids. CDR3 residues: CSVDSTEAFF. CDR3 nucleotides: TGCAGCGTTGACAGCACTGAAGCTTTCTTT.

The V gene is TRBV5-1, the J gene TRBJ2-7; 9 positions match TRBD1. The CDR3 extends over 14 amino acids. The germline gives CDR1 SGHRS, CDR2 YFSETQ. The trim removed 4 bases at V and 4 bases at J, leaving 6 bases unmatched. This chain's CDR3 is CASSPDRGAYEQYF. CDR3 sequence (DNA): TGCGCCAGCAGCCCGGACAGGGGCGCATACGAGCAGTACTTC.

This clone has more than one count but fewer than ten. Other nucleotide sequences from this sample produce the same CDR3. The CDR3 nucleotides are TGTGCCAGCAGTTTCCAGGGGATCTATGGCTACACCTTC. Protein: CASSFQGIYGYTF. This chain connects TRBV28 to TRBJ1-2, with D maybe TRBD1 (6 bases). Per germline, CDR1 MDHEN and CDR2 SYDVKM. The CDR3 covers 13 residues. V was pared by 3 bases and J by 4 bases, with 9 bases between.

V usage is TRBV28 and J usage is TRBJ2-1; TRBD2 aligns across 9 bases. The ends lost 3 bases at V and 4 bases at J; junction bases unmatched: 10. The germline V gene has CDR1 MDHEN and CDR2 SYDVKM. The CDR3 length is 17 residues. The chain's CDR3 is CASSLAGGLEGYNEQFF. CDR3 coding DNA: TGTGCCAGCAGTTTGGCGGGAGGGCTGGAAGGATACAATGAGCAGTTCTTC.

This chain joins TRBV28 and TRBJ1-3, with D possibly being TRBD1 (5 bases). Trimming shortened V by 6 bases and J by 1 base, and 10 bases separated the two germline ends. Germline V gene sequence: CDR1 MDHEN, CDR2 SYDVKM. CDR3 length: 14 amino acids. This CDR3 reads CASRSTGSGNTIYF. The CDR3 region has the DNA TGTGCCAGCAGATCTACAGGTTCTGGAAACACCATATATTTT.

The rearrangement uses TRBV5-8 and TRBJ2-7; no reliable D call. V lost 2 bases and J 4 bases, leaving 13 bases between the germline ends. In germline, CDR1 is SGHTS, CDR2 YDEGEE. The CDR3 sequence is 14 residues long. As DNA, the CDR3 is TGTGCCAGCAGCTTCCGTGGCAGAAAGTACGAGCAGTACTTC. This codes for CASSFRGRKYEQYF. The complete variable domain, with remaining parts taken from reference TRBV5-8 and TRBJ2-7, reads EAGVTQSPTHLIKTRGQQATLRCSPISGHTSVYWYQQALGLGLQFLLWYDEGEERNRGNFPPRFSGRQFPNYSSELNVNALELEDSALYLCASSFRGRKYEQYFGPGTRLTVT.

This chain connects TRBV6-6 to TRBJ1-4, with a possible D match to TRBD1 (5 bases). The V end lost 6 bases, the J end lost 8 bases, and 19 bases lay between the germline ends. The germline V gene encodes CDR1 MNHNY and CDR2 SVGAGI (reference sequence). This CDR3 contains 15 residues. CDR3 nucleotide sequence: TGTGCCAGCAGCTCCCCGGCAGGGCCCAAGGAAAAACTGTTTTTT. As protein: CASSSPAGPKEKLFF.

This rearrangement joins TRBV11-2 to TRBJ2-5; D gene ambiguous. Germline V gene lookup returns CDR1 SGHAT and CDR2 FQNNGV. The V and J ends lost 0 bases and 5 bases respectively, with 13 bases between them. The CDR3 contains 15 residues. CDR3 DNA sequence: TGTGCCAGCAGCTTAGATCTTACGGATTGGGAGACCCAGTACTTC. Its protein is CASSLDLTDWETQYF.

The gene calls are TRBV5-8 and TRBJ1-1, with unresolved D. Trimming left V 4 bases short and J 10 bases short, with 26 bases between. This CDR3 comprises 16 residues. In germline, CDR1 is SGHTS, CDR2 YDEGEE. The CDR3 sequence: CASSPLLWRFKTAAFF. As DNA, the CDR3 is TGTGCCAGCAGCCCCCTTTTGTGGCGTTTCAAAACCGCAGCTTTCTTT.